The TCR beta chain under discussion was sequenced for a study of cytomegalovirus exposure and HLA in healthy donors. Study-wide findings and caveats: For cytomegalovirus status, the classifier reportedly gave diagnoses with high specificity and sensitivity. Cytomegalovirus-associated TCR beta chains were listed, numbering roughly 150. A few of the chains that were CMV-associated were confirmed in vitro to be specific for CMV antigens.

About this clone: Antigen specificity is unknown.

The CDR3 is 14 amino acids. Per germline, CDR1 SGHTS and CDR2 YDEGEE. Trimming cost V 7 bases and J 2 bases, with 15 bases left between them. Repertoires were generated with immunoSEQ multiplex PCR, while TCRdb's copy carries only in-frame clones and drops some. The profile covers 50,000 to 65,000 clones, with 85% to 95% appearing a single time and 7% taken by the ten largest. The sample was PBMCs. The sequence derives from a woman in her late teens or twenties in good health and CMV-seropositive. This chain links TRBV5-8 with TRBJ1-2, with D tentatively TRBD1 (5 bases). CDR3 nucleotide sequence: TGTGCCAGCGTCATTGGGGGGTTAAACTATGGCTACACCTTC. It codes for CASVIGGLNYGYTF.